These T cell receptor beta chains were read from a single sample in a study of blood T cell repertoires in COVID-19. The table came from immunoSEQ multiplex PCR; TCRdb's copy has only in-frame clones and leaves some out. The sample contains about 160,000 clones, 92% of which appear only once. The specimen was peripheral blood. Receptor source: a man younger than 45 with COVID-19, enrolled during active disease. The CDR3 runs from the conserved cysteine through the conserved F or W. D genes are given only for firm matches. Some rows have no size entry. The others give once, few or many, or a class for an expanded clone.

-,14,-,TRBJ1-1,TRBV7-8,TGTGCCAGCAGCTTCTCAGGGGCGAACACTGAAGCTTTCTTT,CASSFSGANTEAFF
-,15,TRBD1,TRBJ2-3,TRBV6-4,TGTGCCAGCAGTGAAGACAGGGGAAAGACAGATACGCAGTATTTT,CASSEDRGKTDTQYF
-,12,-,TRBJ1-1,TRBV9,TGTGCCAGCAGCGTATTAGCGGGTATCGCTTTCTTT,CASSVLAGIAFF
-,14,-,TRBJ2-7,TRBV18,TGTGCCAGCTCACCCACCTCTAGATCCTACGAGCAGTACTTC,CASSPTSRSYEQYF
-,15,-,TRBJ2-2,TRBV5-1,TGCGCCAGCAGGGTTGGACTCGGCAACACCGGGGAGCTGTTTTTT,CASRVGLGNTGELFF
-,14,TRBD2,TRBJ2-1,TRBV27,TGTGCCAGCAGTTTTCGACTAGCGGCAAATGAGCAGTTCTTC,CASSFRLAANEQFF
-,15,TRBD2,TRBJ2-1,TRBV9,TGTGCCAGCAGCCCGGGGGGGGCCGGTCCCCATGAGCAGTTCTTC,CASSPGGAGPHEQFF
-,17,TRBD1,TRBJ2-7,TRBV5-1,TGCGCCAGCAGCCCGGGGGCCCCCGGGACAGGGTCCTACGAGCAGTACTTC,CASSPGAPGTGSYEQYF
-,17,TRBD1,TRBJ2-2,TRBV3-1/TRBV3-2,TGTGCCAGCAGCCAAGCTTCGAGGGACAGGAACACCGGGGAGCTGTTTTTT,CASSQASRDRNTGELFF
-,15,TRBD1,TRBJ2-7,TRBV7-9,TGTGCCAGCAGCGCAAGACAGGGTGTGCGTGTCGAGCAGTACTTC,CASSARQGVRVEQYF
-,13,-,TRBJ2-2,TRBV27,TGTGCCAGCACCCTCCCGAACACCGGGGAGCTGTTTTTT,CASTLPNTGELFF
-,11,-,TRBJ2-5,TRBV7-9,TGTGCCAGCAGCCAGCGGGAGACCCAGTACTTC,CASSQRETQYF
-,14,TRBD1,TRBJ1-1,TRBV5-1,TGCGCCAGCAGCACCGGGACAGCCAACACTGAAGCTTTCTTT,CASSTGTANTEAFF
-,14,-,TRBJ1-2,TRBV7-2,TGTGCCAGCAGCTCATACAGCAGTACTCAAGGCTACACCTTC,CASSSYSSTQGYTF
-,15,-,TRBJ2-7,TRBV28,TGTGCCAGCAGTTTATTTCCTTCTCGGGGGGCCGAGCAGTACTTC,CASSLFPSRGAEQYF
-,14,TRBD1,TRBJ2-3,TRBV28,TGTGCCAGCAGGGGGACAGGCGGGCTGGATACGCAGTATTTT,CASRGTGGLDTQYF
-,14,TRBD1,TRBJ1-6,TRBV6-5,TGTGCCAGCAGCGTAACAGGGGGGAGTTCACCCCTCCACTTT,CASSVTGGSSPLHF
-,15,TRBD2,TRBJ2-7,TRBV7-2,TGTGCCAGCAGCATCGGGACTAGCGGGAGTTTAGAGCAGTACTTC,CASSIGTSGSLEQYF
-,14,TRBD1,TRBJ1-1,TRBV27,TGTGCCAGCGCCTCCAGGGGGCGCGACACTGAAGCTTTCTTT,CASASRGRDTEAFF
once,13,-,TRBJ1-5,TRBV6-6,TGTGCCAGCAGTTACGGGCGCCCCCAGCCCCAGCATTTT,CASSYGRPQPQHF
-,16,-,TRBJ2-2,TRBV4-2,TGTGCCAGCAGCCACACAGAGCGGGCGAACACCGGGGAGCTGTTTTTT,CASSHTERANTGELFF
-,16,-,TRBJ1-2,TRBV5-5,TGTGCCAGCAGCTTCCGGACCTTGGGGGGTAACTATGGCTACACCTTC,CASSFRTLGGNYGYTF
once,14,-,TRBJ1-6,TRBV4-2,TGTGCCAGCAGCCAAGCAGGGAACGATTCACCCCTCCACTTT,CASSQAGNDSPLHF
-,19,TRBD2,TRBJ2-7,TRBV7-9,TGTGCCAGCAGCTTATCCGGGACTAGCGGGGGGCGGGCCTCCTACGAGCAGTACTTC,CASSLSGTSGGRASYEQYF
-,12,-,TRBJ2-7,TRBV4-3,TGCGCCCCCTGGGGAGGTCAAATGCGAACATACTTC,CAPWGGQMRTYF
-,18,-,TRBJ1-4,TRBV19,TGTGCCAGTAGTATCCTCCAGGCTCGGCCGACAACTAATGAAAAACTGTTTTTT,CASSILQARPTTNEKLFF
once,19,TRBD1,TRBJ1-2,TRBV5-6,TGTGCCAGCAGCTTTGGACCTCTTGATCCGGGACAGGGCCCCTATGGCTACACCTTC,CASSFGPLDPGQGPYGYTF
-,16,TRBD1,TRBJ1-2,TRBV20-1,TGCAGTGCTAGTTCCCCTCCGGGACAGGGAGTCTATGGCTACACCTTC,CSASSPPGQGVYGYTF
-,13,TRBD1,TRBJ1-2,TRBV12-3/TRBV12-4,TGTGCCACCGGTACAGGGGCGCGGGTTGGCTACACCTTC,CATGTGARVGYTF
-,15,TRBD2,TRBJ2-7,TRBV24-1,TGTGCCACCAGCCCTGGGGGGGTGGACGCCTACGAGCAGTACTTC,CATSPGGVDAYEQYF
-,15,TRBD1,TRBJ1-2,TRBV5-8,TGTGCCAGCAGCTTGGCGGGACAGGGGCCCTATGGCTACACCTTC,CASSLAGQGPYGYTF
-,15,TRBD2,TRBJ2-7,TRBV27,TGTGCCAGCAGTTTAAGCGGGGGAAGCCGCCACGAGCAGTACTTC,CASSLSGGSRHEQYF
-,13,TRBD2,TRBJ2-3,TRBV29-1,TGCACCGGGGGGGGTGGGCGCACAGATACGCAGTATTTT,CTGGGGRTDTQYF
-,15,-,TRBJ1-3,TRBV19,TGTGCCAGTAGTATAACAGTTCACTCTGGAAACACCATATATTTT,CASSITVHSGNTIYF
-,15,TRBD2,TRBJ2-1,TRBV5-1,TGCGCCAGCAGCTTGCGAGCGGGAATTGAAAATGAGCAGTTCTTC,CASSLRAGIENEQFF
-,14,-,TRBJ2-3,TRBV28,TGTGCCAGCAGTCCCCCGGGGAGCACAGATACGCAGTATTTT,CASSPPGSTDTQYF
once,18,-,TRBJ1-5,TRBV7-8,TGTGCCAGCAGCTTAAGATCTCTGACAGGCGATAGCAATCAGCCCCAGCATTTT,CASSLRSLTGDSNQPQHF
-,15,TRBD1,TRBJ2-7,TRBV6-5,TGTGCCAGCAGTCTTACAGGGACAGGAATGTACGAGCAGTACTTC,CASSLTGTGMYEQYF
-,14,TRBD2,TRBJ2-7,TRBV5-5,TGTGCCAGCAGCTTGGCAGCGGGAAGCTACGAGCAGTACTTC,CASSLAAGSYEQYF
-,16,TRBD2,TRBJ2-1,TRBV15,TGTGCCACCAGCAGAGATTGGAGCGGGAGGGACAGAGGGGAGTTCTTC,CATSRDWSGRDRGEFF
-,13,-,TRBJ1-2,TRBV14,TGTGCCAGCAGCCAATCGTTGGGGGCTGGCTACACCTTC,CASSQSLGAGYTF